What follows is one T cell receptor beta chain and its context. Profiling relied on immunoSEQ multiplex PCR, and the TCRdb table lists in-frame clones only, not all of them. The sample consists of over 9,500 clones, less than 85% of them appearing once. The source of the sample is a study of graft-versus-host responses after intestinal transplantation. Per the germline V gene, CDR1 is LNHNV and CDR2 is YYDKDF (reference sequence). V was clipped by 1 base and J by 7 bases, with 11 bases between them. The CDR3 runs to 14 residues. The chain combines TRBV15 with TRBJ2-1; no clear D gene. The receptor was derived from a human patient who received an intestinal transplant, so some T cells may come from the graft donor. The starting material was PBMCs, obtained around 310 days after intestinal transplant. CDR3 region: CATSRVRDGNEQFF. CDR3 nucleotides: TGTGCCACCAGCAGAGTAAGGGATGGGAATGAGCAGTTCTTC.